This passage covers 23 T cell receptor beta chains from one sample sequenced in a study of cytomegalovirus exposure and HLA in healthy donors. The PCR made use of 60 Vbeta and 13 Jbeta primers. The assay was immunoSEQ multiplex PCR, and TCRdb's table has in-frame clones only and misses some. The sample carries approximately 170,000 clones, more than 80% recorded once. Material: PBMCs. These receptors originate from a woman younger than 30 in good health and CMV-seronegative.

This chain links TRBV9 with TRBJ2-1; D gene uncertain. Germline values: CDR1 SGDLS, CDR2 YYNGEE. V was clipped by 2 bases and J by 5 bases, with 11 bases between them. The CDR3 sequence is 14 residues long. The CDR3, as DNA: TGTGCCAGCAGCGTTACAGCTCCACACAATGAGCAGTTCTTC. Its translation: CASSVTAPHNEQFF.

The genes are TRBV9 and TRBJ2-1; D is possibly TRBD2 (5 bases). The length of the CDR3 is 13 residues. The V gene lost 4 bases and the J gene lost 11 bases, with 16 bases spanning the gap. Germline V gene data show CDR1 as SGDLS and CDR2 as YYNGEE. The CDR3 coding sequence is TGTGCCAGCAGCCCCTTCTCCCTAGCTAAGCAGTTCTTC. It translates to CASSPFSLAKQFF.

This sequence joins TRBV4-3 and TRBJ1-1; D ambiguous. The CDR3 consists of 15 residues. CDR1 is LGHNA, CDR2 YSLEER, per germline. V dropped 5 bases and J dropped 0 bases, with 13 bases sitting between them. The CDR3 DNA is TGCGCCAGCAGCAGTTCGACACAAATGAACACTGAAGCTTTCTTT. This encodes CASSSSTQMNTEAFF.

This clone was found once. This chain uses TRBV4-1 with TRBJ2-7; 8 bases map to TRBD2. This CDR3 spans 15 amino acids. CDR1 MGHRA and CDR2 YSYEKL come from the germline V gene. The J segment lost 4 bases and the V segment lost 2 bases, leaving 7 bases of the junction unmatched. As DNA, the CDR3 is TGCGCCAGCAGCCAATTGCCGACTAGCGCGTACGAGCAGTACTTC. Residues: CASSQLPTSAYEQYF.

Comments on this clone: This same CDR3 is encoded by further DNA sequences in the sample. The chain employs TRBV15 and TRBJ1-4, with 7 bases lining up with TRBD1. J lost 5 bases, V lost 1 base, and 4 bases had no gene match. The germline gives CDR1 LNHNV, CDR2 YYDKDF (reference sequence). CDR3 length: 15 amino acids. The CDR3 DNA reads as TGTGCCACCAGCAGAGCCGGGACAGCAAATGAAAAACTGTTTTTT. Translation gives CATSRAGTANEKLFF.

V gene TRBV28 combines with J gene TRBJ1-1, with D perhaps matching TRBD1 (5 bases). CDR3 length: 16 residues. Germline V gene lookup returns CDR1 MDHEN and CDR2 SYDVKM. The V and J ends lost 2 bases and 1 base respectively, with 14 bases between them. The CDR3 is CASSLRPGRGNTEAFF. CDR3 sequence (DNA): TGTGCCAGCAGTTTACGGCCGGGGAGGGGGAACACTGAAGCTTTCTTT. Together with reference TRBV28 and TRBJ1-1, the CDR3 gives the full variable domain: DVKVTQSSRYLVKRTGEKVFLECVQDMDHENMFWYRQDPGLGLRLIYFSYDVKMKEKGDIPEGYSVSREKKERFSLILESASTNQTSMYLCASSLRPGRGNTEAFFGQGTRLTVV.

V and J are TRBV28 and TRBJ1-5, with D perhaps matching TRBD1 (5 bases). Trimming took off 1 base at V and 0 bases at J, with 25 bases between the two ends. The germline V gene encodes CDR1 MDHEN and CDR2 SYDVKM. This CDR3 has 21 amino acids. The CDR3 coding sequence is TGTGCCAGCAGTTTATTCCGCCCGACAGAAACGATTTTTGATAGCAATCAGCCCCAGCATTTT. Its protein is CASSLFRPTETIFDSNQPQHF. The entire variable domain, with the rest obtained from reference TRBV28 and TRBJ1-5, is as follows: DVKVTQSSRYLVKRTGEKVFLECVQDMDHENMFWYRQDPGLGLRLIYFSYDVKMKEKGDIPEGYSVSREKKERFSLILESASTNQTSMYLCASSLFRPTETIFDSNQPQHFGDGTRLSIL.

V is TRBV19 and J is TRBJ2-1; perhaps TRBD1 as D (5 bases). V lost 4 bases and J lost 4, with 14 bases in between. The CDR3 loop spans 15 amino acids. Germline values: CDR1 LNHDA, CDR2 SQIVND (reference sequence). In DNA, the CDR3 is TGTGCCAGTAGTACAGAAGAAGGGGCTTACAATGAGCAGTTCTTC. This translates into CASSTEEGAYNEQFF.

V is TRBV30 and J is TRBJ2-3, with TRBD2 matching 10 bases. Unmatched junction bases numbered 9, after V lost 4 bases and J lost 2 bases. The CDR3 runs 16 residues. Looked up from germline, CDR1 is GTSNPN and CDR2 is SVGIG (reference sequence). This CDR3 reads CAWNMWTSGFTDTQYF. The CDR3 DNA sequence: TGTGCCTGGAATATGTGGACTAGCGGCTTCACAGATACGCAGTATTTT. The full variable domain, in which reference TRBV30 and TRBJ2-3 provide the parts outside the CDR3, is SQTIHQWPATLVQPVGSPLSLECTVEGTSNPNLYWYRQAAGRGLQLLFYSVGIGQISSEVPQNLSASRPQDRQFILSSKKLLLSDSGFYLCAWNMWTSGFTDTQYFGPGTRLTVL.

The J gene is TRBJ1-1, the V gene TRBV7-9; D is unclear. CDR3 length: 12 amino acids. The germline gives CDR1 SEHNR, CDR2 FQNEAQ (reference sequence). The V end was cut by 11 bases, the J end by 1 base, with 11 bases between. CDR3 sequence: CAVRFGNTEAFF. The CDR3 DNA reads TGTGCCGTGCGATTCGGGAACACTGAAGCTTTCTTT.

The rearrangement joins TRBV19 to TRBJ1-5; tentative D call: TRBD1 (6 bases). The CDR3 loop spans 14 amino acids. The V gene lost 9 bases and the J gene lost 1 base, with 13 bases spanning the gap. Per the germline V gene, CDR1 is LNHDA and CDR2 is SQIVND (reference sequence). The DNA for the CDR3 is TGTGCCAGCCAGTACAGGGAAAGCAATCAGCCCCAGCATTTT. Protein product: CASQYRESNQPQHF.

The chain recombines TRBV7-2 with TRBJ1-2, with D perhaps matching TRBD1 (6 bases). In germline, CDR1 is SGHTA, CDR2 FQGNSA. The CDR3 is 15 residues long. The germline V and J ends were trimmed by 5 bases and 6 bases, with 19 bases remaining between them. The CDR3 DNA follows: TGTGCCAGCAGCACAACCGGACAGAATCCACATGGCTACACCTTC. The encoded protein is CASSTTGQNPHGYTF.

J is TRBJ2-4 and V is TRBV19, with D maybe TRBD2 (5 bases). The germline V gene encodes CDR1 LNHDA and CDR2 SQIVND (reference sequence). The CDR3 is 14 amino acids. Trimming removed 6 bases at V and 0 bases at J, with 9 bases between. The CDR3 spells CASREEIAKNIQYF. The CDR3 nucleotides are TGTGCCAGTAGGGAGGAGATAGCCAAAAACATTCAGTACTTC.

V usage is TRBV11-3 and J usage is TRBJ2-5; 8 bases agree with TRBD2. The germline V gene has CDR1 SGHNT and CDR2 YENEEA. V shed 2 bases and J 5 bases; nucleotides not matched to a gene: 10. This CDR3 region has 16 residues. In nucleotides, the CDR3 is TGTGCCAGCAGCTTATTCGGGAGGGGGTTTTCGGAGACCCAGTACTTC. It specifies CASSLFGRGFSETQYF.

The chain uses TRBV10-3 and TRBJ2-1; TRBD2 matches at 10 bases. From germline, CDR1 is ENHRY and CDR2 SYGVKD. V shed 8 bases and J 0 bases; nucleotides not matched to a gene: 10. The CDR3 sequence is 17 residues long. DNA of the CDR3: TGTGCCATCTCCCTAGCGGGAGTCCAGAGCTCCTACAATGAGCAGTTCTTC. This sequence encodes CAISLAGVQSSYNEQFF.

The CDR3 is CASSLLLTSGSREQFF. The CDR3 nucleotides are TGTGCCAGCAGCTTGTTGTTAACTAGCGGGAGCCGTGAGCAGTTCTTC. The chain uses TRBV11-2 and TRBJ2-1; TRBD2 aligns across 11 bases. Germline V gene sequence: CDR1 SGHAT, CDR2 FQNNGV. The V segment lost 3 bases and the J segment 9 bases; nucleotides outside the gene matches: 10. CDR3 length equals 16 residues.

This clone has just one count. The chain is built from TRBV5-4 and TRBJ2-6; D is possibly TRBD2 (5 bases). This CDR3 region has 17 residues. The V and J ends lost 0 bases and 2 bases respectively, with 12 bases between them. CDR1 and CDR2 from the germline V gene are SGHNT and YYREEE (reference sequence). The CDR3 spells CASSLGGQPPGANVLTF. Here the CDR3 DNA reads TGTGCCAGCAGCTTGGGCGGGCAGCCACCTGGGGCCAACGTCCTGACTTTC.

The chain carries TRBV4-1 and TRBJ1-2; D might be TRBD1 (5 bases). Germline loops: CDR1 MGHRA, CDR2 YSYEKL. V lost 4 bases, J lost 8 bases, and 41 bases lay in between. This CDR3 contains 22 residues. CDR3 coding DNA: TGCGCCAGCAGCCCGTTGGTACCCGGGCGGGAGATGACGGCAGGGTTGGTCTTCGGCTACACCTTC. This gives the protein CASSPLVPGREMTAGLVFGYTF.

This sequence joins TRBV27 and TRBJ2-1; 12 nucleotides line up with TRBD2. The germline gives CDR1 MNHEY, CDR2 SMNVEV (reference sequence). V shed 2 bases and J 5 bases; nucleotides not matched to a gene: 4. This CDR3 is built from 16 residues. The CDR3 is CASSLRTSGTNNEQFF. DNA of the CDR3: TGTGCCAGCAGTTTAAGGACTAGCGGGACGAACAATGAGCAGTTCTTC.

This clone was recorded only once. The V gene is TRBV10-1, the J gene TRBJ2-3; possible D gene TRBD2, 5 bases. CDR3 size: 15 residues. Germline CDR1 WNHNN, CDR2 SYGVQD (reference sequence). V lost 0 bases and J lost 5, with 12 bases in between. CDR3 DNA: TGCGCCAGCAGTGAGTCGAAAGCGGCCTTAGATACGCAGTATTTT. Its translation: CASSESKAALDTQYF.

In its sample, this clone was seen a few times. The rearrangement uses TRBV7-2 and TRBJ1-1, with D uncertain. The V gene lost 1 base and the J gene lost 8 bases, with 11 bases spanning the gap. CDR1 is SGHTA, CDR2 FQGNSA, per germline. The CDR3 runs 13 residues. In DNA, the CDR3 is TGTGCCAGCAGCTTAGAGGTAGGACTCGAAGCTTTCTTT. Translation gives CASSLEVGLEAFF.

The chain has TRBV7-9 and TRBJ2-2; D is unclear. Germline CDR1 is SEHNR and CDR2 is FQNEAQ (reference sequence). This CDR3 is 16 amino acids long. V lost 1 base and J 4 bases, leaving 13 bases between the germline ends. CDR3 sequence: CASSLGLEDFTGELFF. In nucleotides, the CDR3 is TGTGCCAGCAGCTTAGGCCTAGAAGATTTCACCGGGGAGCTGTTTTTT.

The rearrangement joins TRBV19 to TRBJ2-7; TRBD2 matches 10 bases. V lost 4 bases to trimming and J lost 4 bases; unmatched junction nucleotides: 10. The CDR3 sequence is 16 residues long. The germline V gene has CDR1 LNHDA and CDR2 SQIVND (reference sequence). The CDR3 loop reads CASSTPAGGPGYEQYF. CDR3 coding DNA: TGTGCCAGTAGTACTCCAGCGGGAGGGCCCGGGTACGAGCAGTACTTC.